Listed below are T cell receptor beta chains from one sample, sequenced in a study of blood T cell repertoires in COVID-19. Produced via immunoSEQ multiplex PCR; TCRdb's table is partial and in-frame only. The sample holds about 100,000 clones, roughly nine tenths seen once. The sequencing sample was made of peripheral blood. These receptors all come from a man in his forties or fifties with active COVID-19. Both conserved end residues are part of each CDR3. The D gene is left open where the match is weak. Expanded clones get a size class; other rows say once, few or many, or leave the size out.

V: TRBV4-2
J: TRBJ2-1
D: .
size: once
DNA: TGTGCCAGCAGCCAAGGTGGAGGGGGCGGGAATGAGCAGTTCTTC
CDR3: CASSQGGGGGNEQFF

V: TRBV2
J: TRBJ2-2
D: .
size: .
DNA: TGTGCCAGCAGTGGGGGATTACTAGTAACCGGGGAGCTGTTTTTT
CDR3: CASSGGLLVTGELFF

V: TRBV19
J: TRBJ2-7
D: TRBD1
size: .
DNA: TGTGCCAGTAGTTCTGGGACAGGGGATCCCTACGAGCAGTACTTC
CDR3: CASSSGTGDPYEQYF

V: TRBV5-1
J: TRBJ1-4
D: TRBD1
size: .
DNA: TGCGCCAGCAGCTCAGGGGGGCGGAGTGAAAAACTGTTTTTT
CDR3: CASSSGGRSEKLFF

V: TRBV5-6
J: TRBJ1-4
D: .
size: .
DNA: TGTGCCAGCAGCTTGGTCCGAGGAGAAAAACTGTTTTTT
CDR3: CASSLVRGEKLFF

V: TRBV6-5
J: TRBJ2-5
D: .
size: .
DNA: TGTGCCAGCAGTTACTCTGGACTAGAGACCCAGTACTTC
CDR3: CASSYSGLETQYF

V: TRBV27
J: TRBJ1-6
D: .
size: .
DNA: TGTGCCAGCAGTTTCTCCGCAGGGTTAATTTCACCCCTCCACTTT
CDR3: CASSFSAGLISPLHF

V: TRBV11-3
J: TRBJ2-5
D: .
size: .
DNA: TGTGCCAGCAGGGGCTCGGGGGAAGAGACCCAGTACTTC
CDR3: CASRGSGEETQYF

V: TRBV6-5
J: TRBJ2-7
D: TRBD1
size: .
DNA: TGTGCCAGCAGGCCGGGACAGGGCTACGAGCAGTACTTC
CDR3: CASRPGQGYEQYF

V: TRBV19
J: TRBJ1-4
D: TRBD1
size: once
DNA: TGTGCCAGTAGTAGGGACAGGGGGATAACGACGGAGAAACTGTTTTTT
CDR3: CASSRDRGITTEKLFF

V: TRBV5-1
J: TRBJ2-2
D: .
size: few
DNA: TGCGCCAGCAGCTTCCAGGGGAACACCGGGGAGCTGTTTTTT
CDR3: CASSFQGNTGELFF

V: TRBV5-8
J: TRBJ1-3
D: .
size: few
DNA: TGTGCCAGCAGCTTGGTCGGGACACGCGGAAACACCATATATTTT
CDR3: CASSLVGTRGNTIYF

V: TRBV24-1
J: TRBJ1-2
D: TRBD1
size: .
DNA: TGTGCCACCAGTGACCGAGGACAGGCGGGAGGCTACACCTTC
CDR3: CATSDRGQAGGYTF

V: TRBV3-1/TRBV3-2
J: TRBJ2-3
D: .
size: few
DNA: TGTGCCAGCAGCTCCCGGGACTCCACCGCAGATACGCAGTATTTT
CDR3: CASSSRDSTADTQYF

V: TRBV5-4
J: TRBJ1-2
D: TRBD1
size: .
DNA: TGTGCCAGCAGCTCACGCACGACAGGGGAAGATGGCTACACCTTC
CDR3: CASSSRTTGEDGYTF

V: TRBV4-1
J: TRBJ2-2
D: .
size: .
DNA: TGCGCCAGCAGCCAAACCCACACTAGGCCGAACACCGGGGAGCTGTTTTTT
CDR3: CASSQTHTRPNTGELFF

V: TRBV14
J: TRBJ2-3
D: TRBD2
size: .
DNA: TGTGCCAGCAGCCAAGCCCCGAGACGCGCGGGAGTAGATACGCAGTATTTT
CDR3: CASSQAPRRAGVDTQYF

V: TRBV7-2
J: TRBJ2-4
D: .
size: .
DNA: TGTGCCAGCAGCTCCTCGGGATCCCTAGCCAAAAACATTCAGTACTTC
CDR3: CASSSSGSLAKNIQYF

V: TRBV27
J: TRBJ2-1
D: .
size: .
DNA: TGTGCCAGCAGTTTGTCCGGGAACTACAATGAGCAGTTCTTC
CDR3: CASSLSGNYNEQFF

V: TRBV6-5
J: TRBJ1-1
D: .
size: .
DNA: TGTGCCAGCAGCTCTCTTCAGGGGTCTGCCACTGAAGCTTTCTTT
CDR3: CASSSLQGSATEAFF

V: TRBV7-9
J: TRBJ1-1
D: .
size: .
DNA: TGTGCCAGCAGCCTCGGCGGGGGACAGAACACTGAAGCTTTCTTT
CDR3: CASSLGGGQNTEAFF

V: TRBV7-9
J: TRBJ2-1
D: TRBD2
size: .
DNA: TGTGCCAGCAGCTTGGCGGGAGGGCACAATGAGCAGTTCTTC
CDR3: CASSLAGGHNEQFF

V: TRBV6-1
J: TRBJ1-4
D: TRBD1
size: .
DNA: TGTGCCAGCAGTGACCTCGACAGGGTTGAAAAACTGTTTTTT
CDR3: CASSDLDRVEKLFF

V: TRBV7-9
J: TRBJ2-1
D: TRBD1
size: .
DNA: TGTGCCAGCAGCGCGGGACAGGGATACAATGAGCAGTTCTTC
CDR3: CASSAGQGYNEQFF

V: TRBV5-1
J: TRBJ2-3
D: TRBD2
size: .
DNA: TGCGCCAGCAGCTCTACTAGCGGGGTGCAAGATACGCAGTATTTT
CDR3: CASSSTSGVQDTQYF

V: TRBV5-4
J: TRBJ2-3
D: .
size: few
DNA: TGTGCCAGCAGTTCGACTGGGGATACGCAGTATTTT
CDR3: CASSSTGDTQYF

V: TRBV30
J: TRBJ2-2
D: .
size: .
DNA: TGTGCCTGGAGTGCAGCGGCTAACCAGAACACCGGGGAGCTGTTTTTT
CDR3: CAWSAAANQNTGELFF

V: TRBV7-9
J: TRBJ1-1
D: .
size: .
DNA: TGTGCCAGCAGAACGCCAGAGAACACTGAAGCTTTCTTT
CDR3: CASRTPENTEAFF

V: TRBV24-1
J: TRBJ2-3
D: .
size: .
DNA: TGTGCCACCAGTGATTTCGGCGGTGCCACAGATACGCAGTATTTT
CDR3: CATSDFGGATDTQYF

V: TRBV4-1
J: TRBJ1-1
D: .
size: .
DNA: TGCGCCAGCAGCCAAGTTACAGGACACACTGAAGCTTTCTTT
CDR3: CASSQVTGHTEAFF

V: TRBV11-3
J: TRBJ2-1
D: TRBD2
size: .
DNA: TGTGCCAGCAGAATATCGGGGGGTAACTACAATGAGCAGTTCTTC
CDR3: CASRISGGNYNEQFF